Listed here are 6 T cell receptor beta chains from one sample, sequenced in a study of shared clonotypes between healthy human individuals. Some clones are missing from TCRdb's copy, which holds only in-frame ones; the method was immunoSEQ multiplex PCR. This table holds roughly 2.5 million clones, around 90% found once. The sequenced sample was naive CD4+ T cells sorted from blood. Described subset: CD45RA+ positively selected. These receptors were obtained from a man aged 18 to 30 in good health.

The chain links TRBV29-1 to TRBJ2-7; D is tentatively TRBD1 or TRBD2 (5 bases each). Deletions cut 8 bases from V and 2 bases from J, with 13 bases between. The CDR3 has 12 residues. Per germline, CDR1 SQVTM and CDR2 ANQGSEA. The CDR3 reads CSIRDGTYEQYF. The CDR3 coding sequence is TGCAGCATCCGGGACGGAACCTACGAGCAGTACTTC.

The count of this clone is one. The J gene is TRBJ2-5, the V gene TRBV6-5; D not certain. V dropped 4 bases and J dropped 2 bases, with 14 bases sitting between them. CDR3 size: 15 residues. Germline CDR1 is MNHEY and CDR2 is SVGAGI. The CDR3 region has the DNA TGTGCCAGCAGTTCCTGGACGGAGATACAAGAGACCCAGTACTTC. Translation gives CASSSWTEIQETQYF.

The gene calls are TRBV7-2 and TRBJ2-4; 10 nucleotides line up with TRBD2. This CDR3 has 17 residues. Germline V CDR1 and CDR2: SGHTA, FQGNSA. The V segment lost 1 base and the J segment 1 base; nucleotides outside the gene matches: 4. CDR3: CASSLDSGRAAKNIQYF. In nucleotides, the CDR3 is TGTGCCAGCAGCTTAGACAGCGGGAGGGCGGCCAAAAACATTCAGTACTTC.

The J gene is TRBJ2-4, the V gene TRBV9, with D tentatively TRBD1 (6 bases). This CDR3 has 15 residues. The V gene's germline CDR1 is SGDLS and CDR2 YYNGEE. Trimming stripped 3 bases from V and 1 base from J, with 11 bases between. As DNA, the CDR3 is TGTGCCAGCAGCGCCGGGACATGGGCCAAAAACATTCAGTACTTC. Amino acids: CASSAGTWAKNIQYF.

The genes are TRBV10-3 and TRBJ1-3, with D possibly matching TRBD1 (6 bases). The germline CDR1 and CDR2 sequences are ENHRY and SYGVKD. V shed 7 bases and J shed 3 bases, with 13 bases lying between them. CDR3 length: 14 residues. The chain's CDR3 is CAITGQSDGNTIYF. CDR3 sequence (DNA): TGTGCCATCACCGGACAGTCTGATGGAAACACCATATATTTT.

This sequence joins TRBV2 and TRBJ1-2, with D uncertain. Trimming pared 5 bases from V and 8 bases from J, leaving 18 bases between. The CDR3 sequence is 14 residues long. Germline-derived CDR1 and CDR2 are SNHLY and FYNNEI. CDR3 residues: CASSRTQTGRGYTF. The DNA of the CDR3 is TGTGCCAGCAGTCGGACTCAAACCGGCCGCGGCTACACCTTC.